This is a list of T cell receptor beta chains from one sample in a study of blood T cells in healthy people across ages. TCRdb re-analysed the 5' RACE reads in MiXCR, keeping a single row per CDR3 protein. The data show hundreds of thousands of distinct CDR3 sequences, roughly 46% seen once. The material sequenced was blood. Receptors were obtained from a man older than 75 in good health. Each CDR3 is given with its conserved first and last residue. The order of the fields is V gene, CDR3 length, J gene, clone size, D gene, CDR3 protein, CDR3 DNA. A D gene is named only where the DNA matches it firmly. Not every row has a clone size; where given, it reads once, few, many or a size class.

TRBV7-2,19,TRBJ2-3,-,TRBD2,CASSLALIAGVTSTDTQYF,TGTGCCAGCAGCTTAGCGTTAATAGCGGGGGTTACTAGCACAGATACGCAGTATTTT
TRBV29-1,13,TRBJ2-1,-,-,CSVPSGAVNGQFF,TGCAGCGTTCCATCGGGGGCTGTCAATGGGCAGTTCTTC
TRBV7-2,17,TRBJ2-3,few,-,CASSLATAAGLRNTQYF,TGTGCCAGCAGCTTAGCGACGGCAGCAGGCCTTAGGAATACGCAGTATTTT
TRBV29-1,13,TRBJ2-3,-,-,CSVARDLTDTQYF,TGCAGCGTTGCCAGGGACCTCACAGATACGCAGTATTTT
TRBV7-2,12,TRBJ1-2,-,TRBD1,CATTGGSYGYTF,TGTGCCACGACAGGGGGAAGTTATGGCTACACCTTC
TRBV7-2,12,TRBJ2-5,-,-,CASSLEYGTQYF,TGTGCCAGCAGCTTAGAATACGGGACCCAGTACTTC
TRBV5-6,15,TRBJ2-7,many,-,CASSSGTSVYYEQYF,TGTGCCAGCAGCTCTGGGACATCCGTTTACTACGAGCAGTACTTC
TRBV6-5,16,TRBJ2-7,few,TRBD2,CASSYVLAGGSYEQYF,TGTGCCAGCAGTTACGTTCTAGCGGGAGGATCCTACGAGCAGTACTTC
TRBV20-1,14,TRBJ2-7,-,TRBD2,CSANLPSGAHGQYF,TGCAGTGCTAACCTCCCTAGCGGGGCTCACGGGCAGTACTTC
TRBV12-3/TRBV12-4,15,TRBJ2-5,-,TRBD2,CASSPVLREGETQYF,TGTGCCAGCAGTCCGGTTCTTCGGGAGGGAGAGACCCAGTACTTC
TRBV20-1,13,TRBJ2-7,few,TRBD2,CSAPGLAEREQYF,TGCAGTGCCCCGGGGCTAGCGGAGAGGGAGCAGTACTTC
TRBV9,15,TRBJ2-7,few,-,CASSQDGSHGYEQYF,TGTGCCAGCAGCCAAGATGGCTCTCACGGCTACGAGCAGTACTTC
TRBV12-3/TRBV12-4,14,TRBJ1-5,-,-,CASRWGSGNQPQHF,TGTGCCAGCAGATGGGGCAGCGGCAATCAGCCCCAGCATTTT
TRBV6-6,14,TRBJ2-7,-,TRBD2,CASGVAGGSYEQYF,TGTGCCAGCGGAGTAGCGGGAGGCTCCTACGAGCAGTACTTC
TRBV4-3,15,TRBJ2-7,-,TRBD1,CASSSGQGHYYEQYF,TGCGCCAGCAGCTCCGGACAGGGGCACTACTACGAGCAGTACTTC
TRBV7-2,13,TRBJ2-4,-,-,CASSLPDSNIQYF,TGTGCCAGTAGCTTACCCGACTCAAACATTCAGTACTTC
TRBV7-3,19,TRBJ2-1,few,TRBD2,CASSAHARSMAGAGNEQFF,TGTGCCAGCAGCGCCCACGCTCGGTCCATGGCGGGAGCCGGGAATGAGCAGTTCTTC
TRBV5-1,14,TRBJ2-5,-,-,CASSSHPGVETQYF,TGCGCCAGCAGTTCACACCCGGGGGTGGAGACCCAGTACTTC
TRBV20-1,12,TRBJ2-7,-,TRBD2,CSAGGLGYEQYF,TGCAGTGCGGGGGGACTAGGGTACGAGCAGTACTTC
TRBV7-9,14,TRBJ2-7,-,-,CASSASQVSYEQYF,TGTGCCAGCAGCGCGAGTCAGGTATCCTACGAGCAGTACTTC
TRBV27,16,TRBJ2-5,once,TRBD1,CASSLSHAGGYNEQYF,TGTGCCAGCAGTTTATCCCATGCAGGGGGCTACAATGAGCAGTACTTC
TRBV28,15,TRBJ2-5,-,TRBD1,CASSLTGQVQETQYF,TGTGCCAGCAGCCTGACGGGACAGGTCCAAGAGACCCAGTACTTC
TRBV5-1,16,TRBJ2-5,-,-,CASSLGAAPRGETQYF,TGCGCCAGCAGCTTGGGGGCAGCCCCAAGGGGAGAGACCCAGTACTTC
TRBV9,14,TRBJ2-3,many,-,CASSVDWGSDTQYF,TGTGCCAGCAGCGTAGATTGGGGATCAGATACGCAGTATTTT
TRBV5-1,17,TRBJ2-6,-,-,CASSLIVQGSGANVLTF,TGCGCCAGCAGCTTAATCGTACAGGGCTCAGGGGCCAACGTCCTGACTTTC
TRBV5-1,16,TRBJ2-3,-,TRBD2,CASSSNLAGHTDTQYF,TGCGCCAGCAGCTCGAATTTAGCGGGACACACAGATACGCAGTATTTT
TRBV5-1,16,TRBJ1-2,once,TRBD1,CASSLGQAALSRGYTF,TGCGCCAGCAGCCTGGGACAGGCTGCCTTAAGTCGTGGCTACACCTTC
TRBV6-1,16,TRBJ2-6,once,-,CASSALTGSGANVLTF,TGTGCCAGCAGTGCCCTCACAGGGTCAGGGGCCAACGTCCTGACTTTC
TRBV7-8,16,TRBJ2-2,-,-,CASSLARQENTGELFF,TGTGCCAGCAGCTTAGCTCGCCAGGAAAACACCGGGGAGCTATTTTTT
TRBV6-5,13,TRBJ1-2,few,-,CASRASWSRGYTF,TGTGCCAGCAGGGCGTCTTGGTCGAGGGGGTACACCTTC
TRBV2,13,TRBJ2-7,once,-,CASRGDLYNEQYF,TGTGCCAGCCGCGGGGACCTTTACAATGAGCAGTACTTC
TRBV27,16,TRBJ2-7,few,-,CASSPLGSGETYEQYF,TGTGCCAGCAGCCCCCTTGGTTCGGGAGAAACCTACGAGCAGTACTTC
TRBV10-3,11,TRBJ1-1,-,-,CASGEYTEAFF,TGTGCCTCCGGGGAGTACACTGAAGCTTTCTTT
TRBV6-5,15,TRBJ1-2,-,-,CASSPPGLGGNGYTF,TGTGCCAGCAGTCCCCCGGGGTTAGGGGGGAATGGCTACACCTTC
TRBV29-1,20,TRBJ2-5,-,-,CSVGARPLKRTPPSQETQYF,TGCAGCGTCGGAGCCCGTCCGCTTAAGCGGACCCCTCCGTCCCAAGAGACCCAGTACTTC
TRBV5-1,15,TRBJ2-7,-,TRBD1,CASSLTTGGFYEQYF,TGCGCCAGCAGCCTAACGACAGGGGGCTTCTACGAGCAGTACTTC
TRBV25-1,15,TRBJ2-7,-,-,CASSEIGLANNEQYF,TGTGCCAGCAGTGAGATTGGGCTAGCCAACAATGAGCAGTACTTC
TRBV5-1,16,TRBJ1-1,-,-,CASSLGETTPPTEAFF,TGCGCCAGCAGCCTGGGGGAGACGACCCCTCCCACTGAAGCTTTCTTT
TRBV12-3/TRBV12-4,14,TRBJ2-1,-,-,CASRPEGVYNEQFF,TGTGCCAGCAGGCCCGAGGGGGTCTACAATGAGCAGTTCTTC
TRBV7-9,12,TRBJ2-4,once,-,CASSLGGIIQYF,TGTGCCAGCAGCTTAGGCGGGATAATTCAGTACTTC
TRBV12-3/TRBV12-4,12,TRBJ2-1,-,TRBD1,CASKWTGYEQFF,TGTGCCAGCAAGTGGACAGGGTACGAGCAGTTCTTC
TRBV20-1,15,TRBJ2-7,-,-,CSAQRDGINSYEQYF,TGCAGTGCCCAAAGGGACGGCATAAACTCCTACGAGCAGTACTTC
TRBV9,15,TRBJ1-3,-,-,CASSVGGFSGNTIYF,TGTGCCAGCAGCGTAGGTGGGTTCTCTGGAAACACCATATATTTT
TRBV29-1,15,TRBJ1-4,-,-,CSVELGSATNEKLFF,TGCAGCGTTGAACTAGGATCTGCAACTAATGAAAAACTGTTTTTT
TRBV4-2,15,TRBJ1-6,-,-,CASSQDSGSISPLHF,TGTGCCAGCAGCCAAGACTCAGGGTCAATCTCACCCCTCCACTTT
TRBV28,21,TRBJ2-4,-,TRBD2,CASSLITFGTSAVFAKNIQYF,TGTGCCAGCAGTTTAATTACTTTCGGGACTAGCGCCGTCTTCGCCAAAAACATTCAGTACTTC
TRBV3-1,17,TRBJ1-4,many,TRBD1,CASSHQKGQGEEGKLFF,TGTGCCAGCAGCCACCAAAAGGGACAGGGTGAGGAAGGAAAACTGTTTTTT
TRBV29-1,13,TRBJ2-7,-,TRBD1,CSVRTGPSYEQYF,TGCAGCGTGCGGACAGGGCCGTCCTACGAGCAGTACTTC
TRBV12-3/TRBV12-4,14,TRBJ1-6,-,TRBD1,CASTRQGTHSPLHF,TGTGCCAGCACCCGACAGGGAACGCATTCACCCCTCCACTTT
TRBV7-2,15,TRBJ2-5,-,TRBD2,CATARSGSPGETQYF,TGTGCCACCGCAAGGAGCGGGAGTCCCGGGGAGACCCAGTACTTC
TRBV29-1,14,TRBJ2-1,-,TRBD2,CSVDLGAGGFEQFF,TGCAGCGTTGATTTGGGAGCGGGAGGGTTTGAGCAGTTCTTC
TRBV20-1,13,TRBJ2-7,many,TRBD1,CSAEQGAGREQYF,TGCAGTGCTGAACAGGGGGCGGGTCGCGAGCAGTACTTC
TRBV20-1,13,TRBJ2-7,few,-,CSVRRESSYEQYF,TGCAGTGTGCGCCGGGAAAGCTCCTACGAGCAGTACTTC